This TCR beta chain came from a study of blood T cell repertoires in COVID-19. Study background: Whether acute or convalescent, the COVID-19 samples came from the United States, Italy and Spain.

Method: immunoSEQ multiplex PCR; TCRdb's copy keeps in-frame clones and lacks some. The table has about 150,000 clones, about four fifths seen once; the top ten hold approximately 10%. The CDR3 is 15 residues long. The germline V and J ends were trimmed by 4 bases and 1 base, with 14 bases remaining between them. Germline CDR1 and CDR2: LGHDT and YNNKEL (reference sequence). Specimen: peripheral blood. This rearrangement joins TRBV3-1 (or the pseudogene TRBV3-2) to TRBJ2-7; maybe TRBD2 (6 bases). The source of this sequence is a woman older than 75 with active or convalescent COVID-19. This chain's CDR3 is CASSPPGLTSYEQYF. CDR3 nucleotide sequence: TGTGCCAGCAGCCCGCCGGGACTGACGTCCTACGAGCAGTACTTC.